This TCR beta chain comes out of a study of blood T cell repertoires in COVID-19. Overall study: Collection of acute and convalescent COVID-19 samples took place in the United States, Italy and Spain. T cells, B-cell-depleted T cells, or PBMCs provided the cDNA or gDNA that served as material.

V gave up 2 bases and J gave up 4 bases, with 8 bases separating them. CDR1 and CDR2 from the germline V gene are MNHEY and SMNVEV (reference sequence). This CDR3 is 13 amino acids long. Original processing notes: Reference gene primers were amplified, and this amplification served to estimate nucleated cell counts. Produced via immunoSEQ multiplex PCR; TCRdb's table is partial and in-frame only. V and J calls and clone size follow that table, whereas D and trimming were derived from the DNA. The profile shows some 120,000 clones, about 70% of them singletons. Seattle cases were enrolled at active infection and followed longitudinally.

Sequencing was performed on peripheral blood. The receptor comes from a man of 80 years or more with COVID-19, enrolled during active disease. V gene TRBV27 combines with J gene TRBJ1-1; no definite D call. The CDR3 loop is CASSLEGATEAFF. The CDR3 coding sequence is TGTGCCAGCAGTTTAGAGGGAGCCACTGAAGCTTTCTTT.